This TCR beta chain derives from a study of cytomegalovirus exposure and HLA in healthy donors. V was clipped by 4 bases and J by 8 bases, with 25 bases between them. CDR3 length: 17 amino acids. From germline, CDR1 is MRHNA and CDR2 SNTAGT. Study-wide results and caveats: The study listed under 200 cytomegalovirus-associated TCR beta chains. Per published reports, the classifier diagnosed cytomegalovirus status with high specificity and sensitivity.

Concerning this clone: The antigen remains undetermined.

TCRdb's copy holds only in-frame clones and misses some; the assay was immunoSEQ multiplex PCR. The table shows approximately 160,000 clones, with 86% occurring only once. Sequencing was performed on PBMCs. The genes are TRBV6-4 and TRBJ2-3, with a possible D match to TRBD2 (7 bases). The source is a woman younger than 30 in good health and CMV-seronegative. The CDR3 bases are TGTGCCAGCAGTGGTGGGAGGGGGGACCCCACCACGCGTACGCAGTATTTT. Encoded protein: CASSGGRGDPTTRTQYF.